The 31 T cell receptor beta chains reported below all come from one sample, sequenced in a study of T cell changes during pregnancy in multiple sclerosis. Some clones are missing from TCRdb's copy, which holds only in-frame ones; the method was immunoSEQ multiplex PCR. The profile shows some 60,000 clones, 85% to 95% of them singletons. Sequenced here: peripheral blood, sampled after pregnancy. Every receptor here comes from a female donor with multiple sclerosis, enrolled in a pregnancy study.

The gene calls are TRBV2 and TRBJ1-2, with 7 nucleotides matching TRBD1. Germline CDR1 and CDR2: SNHLY and FYNNEI. This CDR3 is 15 amino acids long. V dropped 3 bases and J dropped 5; count of bases not matched to a gene: 9. CDR3: CASSEEQGPRYGYTF. For the CDR3, the DNA is TGTGCCAGCAGTGAGGAACAGGGGCCACGTTATGGCTACACCTTC.

The rearrangement uses TRBV28 and TRBJ2-5; the D is unclear. This CDR3 is 12 amino acids long. Germline CDR1 and CDR2: MDHEN and SYDVKM. Trimming stripped 6 bases from V and 2 bases from J, with 7 bases between. The DNA for the CDR3 is TGTGCCAGCAGAGGCGGACAAGAGACCCAGTACTTC. Its translation is CASRGGQETQYF.

This rearrangement joins TRBV4-2 to TRBJ2-7; D is unclear. In germline, CDR1 is LGHNA, CDR2 YNFKEQ. V was trimmed by 1 base and J by 4 bases, leaving 5 bases between them. The CDR3 consists of 12 residues. The CDR3 DNA follows: TGTGCCAGCAGCCAAGGAGCATACGAGCAGTACTTC. This sequence encodes CASSQGAYEQYF.

The chain has TRBV4-1 and TRBJ2-7; TRBD1 is a possible D gene (5 bases). This CDR3 is 13 amino acids long. CDR1 and CDR2 from the germline V gene are MGHRA and YSYEKL. V lost 8 bases, J lost 2 bases, and 13 bases lay in between. Here the CDR3 DNA reads TGCGCCAGCGGCGATGTAGGGGCCTACGAGCAGTACTTC. Protein sequence: CASGDVGAYEQYF.

Concerning this clone itself: One end of the junction does not line up with germline, which may come from a read error. The rearrangement joins TRBV11-2 to TRBJ1-3; D unclear. This CDR3 region has 14 residues. Germline V CDR1 and CDR2: SGHAT, FQNNGV. The CDR3 sequence: CASSLNSPGTTIYF. The DNA of the CDR3 is TGTGCCAGCAGCTTAAACAGTCCTGGAACCACCATATATTTT. Full variable domain (remainder filled in from reference TRBV11-2 and TRBJ1-3): EAGVAQSPRYKIIEKRQSVAFWCNPISGHATLYWYQQILGQGPKLLIQFQNNGVVDDSQLPKDRFSAERLKGVDSTLKIQPAKLEDSAVYLCASSLNSPGTTIYFGEGSWLTVV.

This chain uses TRBV10-3 with TRBJ2-2; 7 bases map to TRBD2. This CDR3 has 16 amino acids. V dropped 10 bases and J dropped 4; count of bases not matched to a gene: 15. Looked up from germline, CDR1 is ENHRY and CDR2 is SYGVKD. DNA for the CDR3: TGTGCCACGACCTCCGATTTAGCGGGTCTCACCGGGGAGCTGTTTTTT. This encodes CATTSDLAGLTGELFF.

This chain joins TRBV27 and TRBJ1-1; D not resolved. V was trimmed by 3 bases and J by 4 bases, leaving 12 bases between them. CDR1 is MNHEY, CDR2 SMNVEV, per germline (reference sequence). The CDR3 loop spans 14 amino acids. The CDR3 sequence is CASSLSGSITEAFF. For the CDR3, the DNA is TGTGCCAGCAGTTTGTCGGGAAGTATCACTGAAGCTTTCTTT.

The genes are TRBV6-7 and TRBJ2-3; D gene unclear. TRBV6-7 is filed as an ORF, its function uncertain. V lost 0 bases, J lost 1 base, and 11 bases lay in between. This CDR3 is 16 amino acids long. Here the CDR3 DNA reads TGTGCCAGCAGTTACTCGAATCTGACTTGCACAGATACGCAGTATTTT. This sequence encodes CASSYSNLTCTDTQYF.

The rearrangement links TRBV7-2 to TRBJ1-2, with TRBD1 identical over 8 bases. CDR3 length: 13 residues. The J segment lost 6 bases and the V segment lost 5 bases, leaving 5 bases of the junction unmatched. Germline assignment: CDR1 SGHTA and CDR2 FQGNSA. The CDR3 nucleotides are TGTGCCAGCAGCCACAGACAGGGGCATGGCTACACCTTC. It translates to CASSHRQGHGYTF.

The chain has TRBV19 and TRBJ1-1; 10 bases fit TRBD1. V trimming: 9 bases; J trimming: 6 bases; junction bases outside the gene matches: 10. The CDR3 covers 14 residues. Germline V gene data show CDR1 as LNHDA and CDR2 as SQIVND (reference sequence). The CDR3 DNA follows: TGTGCCAGCCTACCGACAGGGGGCGACGCTGAAGCTTTCTTT. Encoded protein: CASLPTGGDAEAFF. Supplemented by reference TRBV19 and TRBJ1-1, the full variable domain reads DGGITQSPKYLFRKEGQNVTLSCEQNLNHDAMYWYRQDPGQGLRLIYYSQIVNDFQKGDIAEGYSVSREKKESFPLTVTSAQKNPTAFYLCASLPTGGDAEAFFGQGTRLTVV.

This clone was recorded a few times. The V gene is TRBV6-5, the J gene TRBJ1-1; 9 nucleotides line up with TRBD1. CDR1 is MNHEY and CDR2 is SVGAGI in the germline V gene. The V segment lost 0 bases and the J segment 5 bases; nucleotides outside the gene matches: 4. This CDR3 contains 15 residues. CDR3 protein: CASSYSNRGLTEAFF. CDR3 sequence (DNA): TGTGCCAGCAGTTACTCGAACAGGGGGCTGACTGAAGCTTTCTTT.

The V call is TRBV4-3, the J call TRBJ2-1, with 9 bases lining up with TRBD2. CDR1 LGHNA and CDR2 YSLEER come from the germline V gene. V gave up 0 bases and J gave up 1 base; unmatched junction bases: 4. The CDR3 covers 17 residues. The DNA of the CDR3 is TGCGCCAGCAGCCAAGATTCTAGCGGGGTTTCCTACAATGAGCAGTTCTTC. Residues: CASSQDSSGVSYNEQFF.

The CDR3: CAHRMREGRGTQYF. The CDR3 region has the DNA TGTGCTCACAGGATGCGGGAGGGGCGCGGGACCCAGTACTTC. The chain combines TRBV7-7 with TRBJ2-5, with 9 positions matching TRBD2. Germline V CDR1 and CDR2: SSHAT, FNYEAQ (reference sequence). This CDR3 comprises 14 residues.

The chain employs TRBV27 and TRBJ2-1; 11 bases fit TRBD2. V shed 7 bases, J shed 7 bases, and the junction held 15 bases outside the gene matches. The CDR3 consists of 17 residues. From germline, CDR1 is MNHEY and CDR2 SMNVEV (reference sequence). The CDR3 protein is CASTPYRISGGENEQFF. As DNA, the CDR3 is TGTGCCAGCACCCCTTACCGGATTAGCGGGGGGGAAAATGAGCAGTTCTTC.

This chain links TRBV7-9 with TRBJ2-3, with D possibly being TRBD1 (5 bases). This CDR3 is 15 amino acids long. V was shortened by 5 bases and J by 2 bases, with 14 bases between the two germline ends. The germline CDR1 and CDR2 sequences are SEHNR and FQNEAQ (reference sequence). CDR3 sequence reads: CASSQPGPDTDTQYF. Written as DNA, the CDR3 is TGTGCCAGCAGCCAACCAGGGCCCGACACAGATACGCAGTATTTT.

This chain links TRBV7-2 with TRBJ2-1; 7 bases agree with TRBD2. J gave up 5 bases and V 5 bases, and 6 bases lay outside the gene matches. The CDR3 loop spans 14 amino acids. Germline CDR1 is SGHTA and CDR2 is FQGNSA. CDR3: CASSPGLDNNEQFF. In DNA, the CDR3 is TGTGCCAGCAGCCCCGGACTAGACAACAATGAGCAGTTCTTC.

The chain links TRBV4-3 to TRBJ2-7; 10 bases match TRBD1. This CDR3 has 13 residues. Trimming cost V 8 bases and J 7 bases; bases outside gene matches: 8. The V gene's germline CDR1 is LGHNA and CDR2 YSLEER. This CDR3 reads CASGDRGLGEQYF. DNA of the CDR3: TGCGCCAGCGGAGACAGGGGGCTGGGAGAGCAGTACTTC.

The chain carries TRBV5-1 and TRBJ1-4; D gene unclear. Trimming took 2 bases from V and 4 from J, leaving 9 bases between them. The CDR3 has 14 amino acids. The germline V gene encodes CDR1 SGHRS and CDR2 YFSETQ. The CDR3 loop is CASSLNGLNEKLFF. The CDR3 DNA sequence: TGCGCCAGCAGCTTAAACGGACTTAATGAAAAACTGTTTTTT. Full variable domain (missing parts from reference TRBV5-1 and TRBJ1-4): KAGVTQTPRYLIKTRGQQVTLSCSPISGHRSVSWYQQTPGQGLQFLFEYFSETQRNKGNFPGRFSGRQFSNSRSEMNVSTLELGDSALYLCASSLNGLNEKLFFGSGTQLSVL.

The V gene is TRBV7-2, the J gene TRBJ2-7; 10 bases are shared with TRBD2. V was clipped by 6 bases and J by 9 bases; unmatched bases: 8. The germline V gene has CDR1 SGHTA and CDR2 FQGNSA. This CDR3 is 13 amino acids long. CDR3 sequence reads: CASSTTSGSRQYF. The CDR3 bases are TGTGCCAGCAGTACGACTAGCGGGTCAAGGCAGTACTTC.

The chain combines TRBV18 with TRBJ2-1, with a possible D match to TRBD2 (5 bases). CDR1 and CDR2 from the germline V gene are KGHSH and LQKENI. V was trimmed by 3 bases and J by 5 bases, leaving 17 bases between them. CDR3 length equals 16 residues. Here the CDR3 reads CASSPIMQRLNNEQFF. The CDR3 nucleotides read TGTGCCAGCTCACCCATTATGCAGCGGCTTAACAATGAGCAGTTCTTC.

The chain combines TRBV2 with TRBJ2-7; no definite D call. The CDR3 is made up of 13 amino acids. Deletions cut 6 bases from V and 3 bases from J, with 12 bases between. Per germline, CDR1 SNHLY and CDR2 FYNNEI. Here the CDR3 reads CASSITDSYEQYF. CDR3 DNA sequence: TGTGCCAGCAGCATTACAGATAGCTACGAGCAGTACTTC.

The chain joins TRBV27 to TRBJ2-7, with D tentatively TRBD2 (5 bases). Germline CDR1 MNHEY, CDR2 SMNVEV (reference sequence). V dropped 3 bases and J dropped 0 bases, with 12 bases sitting between them. The CDR3 extends over 15 amino acids. The CDR3 is CASSFQNGNSYEQYF. The CDR3 DNA sequence: TGTGCCAGCAGTTTTCAAAACGGGAACTCCTACGAGCAGTACTTC.

The V and J genes are TRBV28 and TRBJ2-2; TRBD2 aligns across 9 bases. The J segment lost 5 bases and the V segment lost 7 bases, leaving 8 bases of the junction unmatched. Per the germline V gene, CDR1 is MDHEN and CDR2 is SYDVKM. This CDR3 contains 15 residues. CDR3 region: CASKKSGGRTGELFF. The CDR3 nucleotides are TGTGCCAGCAAGAAGAGCGGGGGGCGTACCGGGGAGCTGTTTTTT.

V gene TRBV6-5 combines with J gene TRBJ1-2; TRBD1 matches at 7 bases. V dropped 6 bases and J dropped 2; count of bases not matched to a gene: 9. The CDR3 is made up of 15 amino acids. The germline gives CDR1 MNHEY, CDR2 SVGAGI. The CDR3 loop is CASRELGQRNYGYTF. CDR3 DNA: TGTGCCAGCAGGGAACTGGGACAGCGGAACTATGGCTACACCTTC.

The chain joins TRBV5-1 to TRBJ2-1; TRBD1 matches at 9 bases. The CDR3 extends over 16 amino acids. Per the germline V gene, CDR1 is SGHRS and CDR2 is YFSETQ. The J segment lost 4 bases and the V segment lost 4 bases, leaving 9 bases of the junction unmatched. CDR3 loop: CASSPKGQGGYNEQFF. CDR3 DNA: TGCGCCAGCAGCCCTAAGGGACAGGGAGGATACAATGAGCAGTTCTTC.

The CDR3 DNA reads as TGTGCCAGCAGCTCAGGGGCTCACTACGAGCAGTACTTC. Translation: CASSSGAHYEQYF. This chain uses TRBV7-9 with TRBJ2-7; TRBD1 might be the D (6 bases). V was pared by 4 bases and J by 3 bases, with 10 bases between. This CDR3 contains 13 residues. CDR1 SEHNR and CDR2 FQNEAQ come from the germline V gene (reference sequence).

The rearrangement links TRBV4-3 to TRBJ2-7, with TRBD2 as a possible D gene (6 bases). Trimming removed 0 bases from V and 0 bases from J, with 12 bases in between. CDR1 is LGHNA, CDR2 YSLEER, per germline. The CDR3 extends over 16 amino acids. CDR3 nucleotides: TGCGCCAGCAGCCAAGATGGGGCGGGAAGCTCCTACGAGCAGTACTTC. This gives the protein CASSQDGAGSSYEQYF.

For this clone: Other DNA sequences in this sample translate to the same CDR3. The CDR3 loop is CASSLGTSGGQETQYF. The CDR3 DNA is TGTGCCAGCAGCTTAGGCACTAGCGGAGGCCAAGAGACCCAGTACTTC. This sequence joins TRBV7-2 and TRBJ2-5; 8 positions match TRBD2. With V trimmed by 1 base and J by 1 base, 5 bases remained unmatched. The CDR3 has 16 amino acids. Per germline, CDR1 SGHTA and CDR2 FQGNSA.

This clone was seen just once. This chain joins TRBV19 and TRBJ1-2; 7 bases are a match to TRBD1. CDR3 length: 15 amino acids. The V gene end was trimmed by 3 bases and the J gene end by 4 bases; junction bases not matched to a gene: 8. Germline V gene sequence: CDR1 LNHDA, CDR2 SQIVND (reference sequence). This chain's CDR3 is CASSILTGSTYGYTF. The CDR3 nucleotides are TGTGCCAGTAGTATCTTGACAGGGTCAACCTATGGCTACACCTTC.

This chain links TRBV5-1 with TRBJ2-5, with a weak D call TRBD2 (5 bases). The CDR3 spans 15 residues. Trimming removed 4 bases from V and 4 bases from J, with 17 bases in between. CDR1 SGHRS and CDR2 YFSETQ come from the germline V gene. This CDR3 reads CASSETISTGETQYF. The CDR3 nucleotides read TGCGCCAGCAGCGAGACTATATCGACCGGAGAGACCCAGTACTTC.

The CDR3 spells CASSLGGTVQEKLFF. CDR3 sequence (DNA): TGTGCCAGCAGCTTAGGAGGGACAGTACAAGAAAAACTGTTTTTT. The chain joins TRBV7-6 to TRBJ1-4; 7 bases match TRBD1. V dropped 1 base and J dropped 8; count of bases not matched to a gene: 7. Germline V gives CDR1 SGHVS, CDR2 FNYEAQ. This CDR3 is built from 15 residues.